This T cell receptor (beta chain) was sequenced during a study of shared clonotypes between healthy human individuals. The data were produced by immunoSEQ multiplex PCR, yet TCRdb's version contains in-frame clones alone and is incomplete. The sample yields about 2 million clones, roughly 94% seen once. General observations from the study: Shared across a handful of donors were around 5% of the naive CD4 clonotypes.

This clone was found once. Its specificity is unknown. The V gene's germline CDR1 is SEHNR and CDR2 FQNEAQ (reference sequence). This CDR3 region has 13 residues. V was clipped by 9 bases and J by 2 bases, with 8 bases between them. CD45RA+ naive and CD45RA-negative memory subsets were separated from CD4+ cells. The receptor was isolated from a man between 18 and 29 years old in good health. The rearrangement links TRBV7-9 to TRBJ2-6, with D uncertain. The sequencing sample was made of naive CD4+ T cells sorted from blood. Noted subset: CD45RA+ positively selected. In DNA form, the CDR3 reads TGTGCCAGTCTATTGACTGGGGCCAACGTCCTGACTTTC. Protein product: CASLLTGANVLTF.